A selection of T cell receptor beta chains follows, all from one sample in a study of CD8+ T cells in alopecia areata. The data were produced by immunoSEQ multiplex PCR, yet TCRdb's version contains in-frame clones alone and is incomplete. The sample consists of about 210,000 clones, around three fifths of them appearing once. This material consisted of CD4+ T cells sorted from blood, taken at week 4, from a patient treated with tofacitinib. The receptors were sampled from a human donor with alopecia areata. Each CDR3 is given with its conserved first and last residue. A D gene is named only where the DNA matches it firmly. The listing skips clone size in some rows; elsewhere it reads once, few, many or a size class.

J | D | V | size | CDR3 | DNA
TRBJ1-1 | . | TRBV13 | . | CASSLYLGNTEAFF | TGTGCCAGCAGCTTATATCTGGGGAACACTGAAGCTTTCTTT
TRBJ1-2 | TRBD1 | TRBV2 | . | CASSAGDRIGYGYTF | TGTGCCAGCAGTGCCGGGGACAGGATAGGGTATGGCTACACCTTC
TRBJ2-7 | . | TRBV5-6 | . | CASSFTINPSYEQYF | TGTGCCAGCAGCTTCACGATTAACCCCTCCTACGAGCAGTACTTC
TRBJ1-3 | TRBD1 | TRBV19 | many | CASRTKSGTEVTYNSGNTIYF | TGTGCCAGTAGGACTAAATCTGGGACAGAAGTCACCTACAACTCTGGAAACACCATATATTTT
TRBJ2-3 | . | TRBV18 | . | CASSGIRQGFTDTQYF | TGTGCCAGCTCAGGAATACGGCAGGGTTTCACAGATACGCAGTATTTT
TRBJ1-6 | TRBD1 | TRBV23-1 | few | CASSQLFGDRGDNSPLHF | TGCGCCAGCAGTCAATTGTTTGGGGACAGGGGCGATAATTCACCCCTCCACTTT
TRBJ2-5 | . | TRBV29-1 | . | CSAWAGATRRETQYF | TGCAGCGCTTGGGCGGGGGCCACAAGACGGGAGACCCAGTACTTC
TRBJ2-1 | . | TRBV29-1 | . | CSVAVGEQFF | TGCAGCGTTGCGGTGGGCGAGCAGTTCTTC
TRBJ2-3 | TRBD1 | TRBV29-1 | . | CSVVPGGRTDTQYF | TGCAGCGTTGTCCCAGGGGGCCGCACAGATACGCAGTATTTT
TRBJ2-7 | . | TRBV30 | . | CAWSERRPPYEQYF | TGTGCCTGGAGCGAAAGGAGGCCCCCCTACGAGCAGTACTTC
TRBJ2-5 | . | TRBV5-6 | . | CASSLVGETQYF | TGTGCCAGCAGCTTGGTGGGTGAGACCCAGTACTTC
TRBJ2-3 | . | TRBV29-1 | . | CSVHQGTDTQYF | TGCAGCGTTCACCAGGGCACAGATACGCAGTATTTT
TRBJ2-2 | . | TRBV5-4 | once | CASSPSPHDNTGELFF | TGTGCCAGCAGCCCGTCGCCCCACGACAACACCGGGGAGCTGTTTTTT
TRBJ1-2 | . | TRBV29-1 | . | CSAEGRGGGYTF | TGCAGCGCCGAAGGCAGGGGAGGTGGCTACACCTTC
TRBJ1-3 | TRBD1 | TRBV14 | . | CASSHTGQANSGNTIYF | TGTGCCAGCAGCCATACGGGACAGGCTAACTCTGGAAACACCATATATTTT
TRBJ2-4 | . | TRBV25-1 | . | CASSEQGSGMAKNIQYF | TGTGCCAGCAGTGAACAAGGGTCAGGGATGGCCAAAAACATTCAGTACTTC